These 23 T cell receptor beta chains share one sample of origin, sequenced in a study of blood T cell repertoires in COVID-19. Measured with immunoSEQ multiplex PCR; TCRdb has only the in-frame clones, and not every one. This table has 130,000 to 150,000 clones, 87% appearing once. The sequenced sample consisted of peripheral blood. The receptors here all came from a man aged 80 or over with acute or convalescent COVID-19.

This chain links TRBV2 with TRBJ1-2, with TRBD1 as a possible D gene (5 bases). V lost 3 bases and J lost 4, with 15 bases in between. The CDR3 has 15 residues. CDR1 is SNHLY and CDR2 is FYNNEI in the germline V gene. This chain's CDR3 is CASSEQGFASYGYTF. The CDR3 bases are TGTGCCAGCAGTGAGCAGGGCTTTGCCTCCTATGGCTACACCTTC.

The genes are TRBV6-5 and TRBJ2-1; possible D gene TRBD2, 5 bases. The CDR3 length is 14 residues. The germline CDR1 and CDR2 sequences are MNHEY and SVGAGI. The germline V and J ends were trimmed by 1 base and 7 bases, with 11 bases remaining between them. The CDR3 reads CASSYFGISNEQFF. The DNA of the CDR3 is TGTGCCAGCAGTTACTTCGGGATTTCGAATGAGCAGTTCTTC.

The chain uses TRBV2 and TRBJ1-2; 10 nucleotides agree with TRBD1. This CDR3 is built from 14 residues. Unmatched junction bases numbered 7, after V lost 8 bases and J lost 4 bases. CDR1 is SNHLY, CDR2 FYNNEI, per germline. CDR3 nucleotides: TGTGCCAGCGTGGATCGGACAGGGGGCTATGGCTACACCTTC. Translating it yields CASVDRTGGYGYTF.

This clone was seen a few times. V is TRBV19 and J is TRBJ2-5, with D possibly TRBD2 on 6 matching bases. Trimming removed 1 base at V and 5 bases at J, with 8 bases between. Germline CDR1 and CDR2: LNHDA and SQIVND (reference sequence). The CDR3 is 13 residues long. The CDR3 bases are TGTGCCAGTAGTATAGCGGGAGTGGAGACCCAGTACTTC. Amino acids: CASSIAGVETQYF.

The CDR3 here is CASGHRGHNYGYTF. In nucleotides, the CDR3 is TGTGCCAGCGGCCACAGGGGGCACAACTATGGCTACACCTTC. The chain combines TRBV28 with TRBJ1-2; 9 bases match TRBD1. The CDR3 is 14 amino acids. V gave up 8 bases and J gave up 2 bases; unmatched junction bases: 6. The germline gives CDR1 MDHEN, CDR2 SYDVKM.

The gene calls are TRBV5-8 and TRBJ2-5; no clear D. This CDR3 spans 14 amino acids. CDR1 and CDR2 (germline): SGHTS, YDEGEE. V was trimmed by 1 base and J by 2 bases, leaving 9 bases between them. CDR3 in DNA: TGTGCCAGCAGCTTGTCGCTCAGGCAAGAGACCCAGTACTTC. This translates into CASSLSLRQETQYF.

This chain joins TRBV29-1 and TRBJ2-1; TRBD1 might be the D (5 bases). CDR1 and CDR2 (germline): SQVTM, ANQGSEA. The CDR3 totals 13 residues. The V end was cut by 4 bases, the J end by 5 bases, with 12 bases between. This CDR3 reads CSVGQRLHNEQFF. As DNA, the CDR3 is TGCAGCGTTGGACAGAGGCTCCACAATGAGCAGTTCTTC.

The chain uses TRBV2 and TRBJ1-3, with 9 bases identical to TRBD1. The V and J ends lost 8 bases and 2 bases, in that order; junction bases with no gene match: 4. Germline CDR1 and CDR2: SNHLY and FYNNEI. This CDR3 comprises 14 residues. CDR3: CASARDRAGNTIYF. DNA for the CDR3: TGTGCCAGCGCTCGGGACAGGGCTGGAAACACCATATATTTT.

This sequence joins TRBV3-1 (or the pseudogene TRBV3-2) and TRBJ1-6; D is unresolved. The CDR3 is 13 residues long. V shed 2 bases and J shed 10 bases, with 9 bases lying between them. Germline values: CDR1 LGHDT, CDR2 YNNKEL (reference sequence). CDR3 protein: CASSQSGNSPLHF. In DNA, the CDR3 is TGTGCCAGCAGCCAAAGCGGCAACTCACCCCTCCACTTT.

The chain is built from TRBV2 and TRBJ1-1; 10 nucleotides agree with TRBD1. The CDR3 runs to 14 residues. Per the germline V gene, CDR1 is SNHLY and CDR2 is FYNNEI. J lost 5 bases, V lost 7 bases, and 7 bases had no gene match. The CDR3 region has the DNA TGTGCCAGCATGCGGGACAGGGGATCGACTGAAGCTTTCTTT. It encodes CASMRDRGSTEAFF.

This clone was recorded only once. The chain has TRBV12-3 or TRBV12-4 and TRBJ2-2; D remains ambiguous. V gave up 2 bases and J gave up 11 bases, with 9 bases separating them. This CDR3 comprises 12 residues. This CDR3 reads CASSLLGFELFF. The CDR3 region has the DNA TGTGCCAGCAGTTTACTAGGATTTGAGCTGTTTTTT.

This clone was detected once. The gene calls are TRBV18 and TRBJ1-1; no clear D. Deletions cut 2 bases from V and 1 base from J, with 5 bases between. Germline CDR1 reads KGHSH; CDR2 reads LQKENI. The CDR3 is made up of 13 amino acids. CDR3 loop: CASSPTENTEAFF. CDR3 DNA sequence: TGTGCCAGCTCACCAACAGAGAACACTGAAGCTTTCTTT.

V is TRBV2 and J is TRBJ2-2; 9 nucleotides line up with TRBD2. CDR1 is SNHLY, CDR2 FYNNEI, per germline. This CDR3 spans 15 amino acids. V gave up 5 bases and J gave up 5 bases; unmatched junction bases: 6. The CDR3 region is CASSLTSGRTGELFF. In DNA, the CDR3 is TGTGCCAGCAGTTTGACTAGCGGACGGACCGGGGAGCTGTTTTTT.

The chain combines TRBV7-8 with TRBJ2-1, with a tentative D call TRBD2 (5 bases). V dropped 0 bases and J dropped 8 bases, with 14 bases sitting between them. The CDR3 spans 15 residues. CDR1 is SGHVS and CDR2 is FQNEAQ in the germline V gene. CDR3 DNA: TGTGCCAGCAGCTTAGCGAGGAGTTACGGGGATGAGCAGTTCTTC. It specifies CASSLARSYGDEQFF.

The chain's CDR3 is CASSGQDYYGYTF. CDR3 DNA sequence: TGTGCCAGCAGTGGACAGGACTACTATGGCTACACCTTC. The chain uses TRBV28 and TRBJ1-2; TRBD1 matches at 7 bases. This CDR3 contains 13 residues. Germline CDR1 is MDHEN and CDR2 is SYDVKM. Trimming removed 5 bases from V and 3 bases from J; junction bases left unmatched: 3.

The chain joins TRBV14 to TRBJ2-1; the match to TRBD2 covers 8 bases. Trimming took 4 bases from V and 2 from J; bases not matched to a gene: 7. The CDR3 consists of 16 residues. Per germline, CDR1 SGHDN and CDR2 FVKESK. CDR3 sequence (DNA): TGTGCCAGCAGCCTCGGGGGGGGCCCGACCTACAATGAGCAGTTCTTC. Translated: CASSLGGGPTYNEQFF.

J is TRBJ2-5 and V is TRBV6-5; D remains unclear. This CDR3 has 13 residues. V shed 7 bases and J shed 1 base, with 10 bases lying between them. Germline assignment: CDR1 MNHEY and CDR2 SVGAGI. CDR3 protein: CASTSVLQETQYF. The CDR3 region has the DNA TGTGCCAGCACCTCCGTCCTCCAAGAGACCCAGTACTTC.

V and J are TRBV18 and TRBJ2-3; TRBD2 aligns across 14 bases. The CDR3 runs 16 residues. Germline lookup yields CDR1 KGHSH and CDR2 LQKENI. Trimming cost V 5 bases and J 5 bases; bases outside gene matches: 6. CDR3 sequence reads: CASSTGLAGVQDTQYF. The CDR3 bases are TGTGCCAGCTCAACGGGACTAGCGGGAGTCCAAGATACGCAGTATTTT.

This chain links TRBV10-3 with TRBJ1-5; no reliable D call. The CDR3 covers 15 residues. Trimming cost V 10 bases and J 4 bases, with 20 bases left between them. Germline CDR1 and CDR2: ENHRY and SYGVKD. The CDR3 coding sequence is TGTGCCAGCCGGGGTGACCCCACCGGAAATCAGCCCCAGCATTTT. Translated: CASRGDPTGNQPQHF.

The V and J genes are TRBV20-1 and TRBJ1-5; 9 positions agree with TRBD1. Germline CDR1 and CDR2: DFQATT and SNEGSKA (reference sequence). Trimming removed 3 bases from V and 7 bases from J; junction bases left unmatched: 4. CDR3 length: 13 amino acids. CDR3 in DNA: TGCAGTGCTAGTGGGACAGGGCAACAGCCCCAGCATTTT. Translation: CSASGTGQQPQHF.

V gene TRBV12-3 or TRBV12-4 combines with J gene TRBJ2-7, with D uncertain. The V and J ends lost 2 bases and 7 bases respectively, with 9 bases between them. This CDR3 is 12 amino acids long. The CDR3 DNA follows: TGTGCCAGCAGTTTAACACCCTGGGAGCAGTACTTC. Translating it yields CASSLTPWEQYF.

The chain uses TRBV28 and TRBJ1-5, with 12 bases that match TRBD1. The V gene end was trimmed by 5 bases and the J gene end by 5 bases; junction bases not matched to a gene: 7. CDR1 is MDHEN, CDR2 SYDVKM, per germline. The CDR3 is 16 residues long. CDR3 sequence (DNA): TGTGCCAGCAGTGGGGGGGGACAGGGGGCCTATCAGCCCCAGCATTTT. Translated: CASSGGGQGAYQPQHF.

V is TRBV2 and J is TRBJ1-1; D possibly corresponds to TRBD1 (5 bases). The CDR3 is 13 amino acids. Trimming took 7 bases from V and 2 from J, leaving 11 bases between them. From germline, CDR1 is SNHLY and CDR2 FYNNEI. DNA of the CDR3: TGTGCCAGCACCAGGGCCCCCAACACTGAAGCTTTCTTT. As protein: CASTRAPNTEAFF. Full variable domain (outside the CDR3, taken from reference TRBV2 and TRBJ1-1): EPEVTQTPSHQVTQMGQEVILRCVPISNHLYFYWYRQILGQKVEFLVSFYNNEISEKSEIFDDQFSVERPDGSNFTLKIRSTKLEDSAMYFCASTRAPNTEAFFGQGTRLTVV.